What follows describes a single T cell receptor (beta chain). Its antigen is undetermined. These data originate in a study of shared clonotypes between healthy human individuals. Notes on the study in general: Generally, naive subsets (rather than memory subsets) showed larger estimated richness.

Only CD45RO-negative cells positively selected for CCR7 counted as naive CD8 cells, so terminally differentiated effector memory CD45RA+ cells were excluded. Every one of the donors was a Caucasian adult that lived in Nashville, Tennessee. Genomic DNA per cell subset filled all wells of several immunoSEQ plates. Clones were read by immunoSEQ multiplex PCR, and TCRdb kept only the in-frame ones, dropping some. The data hold hundreds of thousands of clones, with around 92% observed a single time. The V end lost 8 bases, the J end lost 2 bases, and 18 bases lay between the germline ends. The CDR3 length is 15 residues. CDR1 and CDR2 from the germline V gene are MNHNY and SVGAGI (reference sequence).

This TCR derives from a man younger than 40 in good health. Sequenced: naive CD8+ T cells sorted from blood. The V and J genes are TRBV6-6 and TRBJ1-1; no definite D call. The CDR3 loop reads CASLPSQFVNTEAFF. For the CDR3, the DNA is TGTGCCAGCTTGCCCTCTCAGTTTGTTAACACTGAAGCTTTCTTT.